This entry lists 29 T cell receptor beta chains sequenced from one sample in a study of shared clonotypes between healthy human individuals. Sequencing was performed with immunoSEQ multiplex PCR; in TCRdb, only in-frame clones are kept and a portion is missing. The sample has 1,400,000 or so clones; roughly 98.5% are singletons. The sample taken for sequencing was naive CD4+ T cells sorted from blood. Regarding subset: CD45RA+ positively selected. All receptors come from a man aged 25 to 45 in good health.

CDR3 coding DNA: TGTGCCATCAAGTCTAGCGGGACATTCAACACCGGGGAGCTGTTTTTT. Protein sequence: CAIKSSGTFNTGELFF. The chain uses TRBV10-3 and TRBJ2-2, with TRBD2 matching over 9 bases. The CDR3 extends over 16 amino acids. The V and J ends lost 7 bases and 2 bases, in that order; junction bases with no gene match: 8. Germline CDR1 ENHRY, CDR2 SYGVKD.

As to this clone: One junction end does not reproduce the germline sequence, and a read error may be involved. This chain links TRBV7-7 with TRBJ2-2; tentatively, D is TRBD1 or TRBD2 (5 bases each). From germline, CDR1 is SSHAT and CDR2 FNYEAQ (reference sequence). This CDR3 comprises 15 residues. This chain's CDR3 is CASSSSRDLPGELFF. CDR3 in DNA: TGTGCTAGCAGCTCGTCCCGGGACCTTCCCGGGGAGCTGTTTTTT.

The chain uses TRBV18 and TRBJ1-1, with no clear D. The germline CDR1 and CDR2 sequences are KGHSH and LQKENI. The CDR3 has 14 amino acids. Trimming left V 2 bases short and J 3 bases short, with 10 bases between. The CDR3 loop is CASSPGVWDTEAFF. The CDR3 nucleotides read TGTGCCAGCTCACCAGGGGTTTGGGACACTGAAGCTTTCTTT.

Concerning this clone: The junction does not match germline at one end; this may be a read error. This chain uses TRBV11-2 with TRBJ2-1; D is undetermined. The CDR3 extends over 12 amino acids. Germline-derived CDR1 and CDR2 are SGHAT and FQNNGV. CDR3 in DNA: TGTGCCAGCAGCCCCTCCCACAATGAGCAGTTCTTC. Translating gives CASSPSHNEQFF.

J is TRBJ2-2 and V is TRBV6-5; D perhaps matches TRBD1 (5 bases). With 0 bases removed from V and 7 bases from J, the gap between germline ends came to 6 bases. The length of the CDR3 is 13 residues. Germline-derived CDR1 and CDR2 are MNHEY and SVGAGI. The DNA for the CDR3 is TGTGCCAGCAGTTACTCAACAGGCGGGGAGCTGTTTTTT. This codes for CASSYSTGGELFF.

This clone was seen only once. The V and J genes are TRBV5-4 and TRBJ1-1, with TRBD1 matching over 9 bases. The CDR3 is 14 amino acids. V shed 4 bases, J shed 6 bases, and the junction held 7 bases outside the gene matches. The germline V gene has CDR1 SGHNT and CDR2 YYREEE (reference sequence). In nucleotides, the CDR3 is TGTGCCAGCAGCCGCGACAGGGGGATCGCTGAAGCTTTCTTT. Translating gives CASSRDRGIAEAFF.

The chain combines TRBV7-6 with TRBJ1-3; D ambiguous. The CDR3 length is 17 residues. The germline V gene has CDR1 SGHVS and CDR2 FNYEAQ. V lost 5 bases, J lost 0 bases, and 17 bases lay in between. CDR3: CASSLGALPSSGNTIYF. Written as DNA, the CDR3 is TGTGCCAGCAGCCTAGGTGCACTCCCATCCTCTGGAAACACCATATATTTT. The full variable domain, completed using reference TRBV7-6 and TRBJ1-3, is GAGVSQSPRYKVTKRGQDVALRCDPISGHVSLYWYRQALGQGPEFLTYFNYEAQQDKSGLPNDRFSAERPEGSISTLTIQRTEQRDSAMYRCASSLGALPSSGNTIYFGEGSWLTVV.

This chain connects TRBV29-1 to TRBJ1-2, with D possibly matching TRBD1 (5 bases). The CDR3 has 14 residues. The germline gives CDR1 SQVTM, CDR2 ANQGSEA. V shed 0 bases and J shed 7 bases, with 15 bases lying between them. CDR3 coding DNA: TGCAGCGTTGAAGATCAACGGACAAATTTTGGCTACACCTTC. Residues: CSVEDQRTNFGYTF.

The chain couples TRBV30 to TRBJ2-7, with 11 bases identical to TRBD2. Germline V lookup: CDR1 GTSNPN, CDR2 SVGIG (reference sequence). The CDR3 runs to 17 residues. Losses at the gene ends were 2 bases for V and 0 bases for J; bases not matched to a gene: 9. CDR3: CAWSPLAGVQRSYEQYF. CDR3 sequence (DNA): TGTGCCTGGAGTCCACTAGCGGGAGTACAACGCTCCTACGAGCAGTACTTC.

The V and J genes are TRBV5-1 and TRBJ1-2, with 9 bases aligning to TRBD1. This CDR3 has 18 amino acids. Per the germline V gene, CDR1 is SGHRS and CDR2 is YFSETQ. V lost 1 base, J lost 5 bases, and 15 bases stayed unmatched. The CDR3 region is CASSLYPAGQGNFYGYTF. The CDR3, as DNA: TGCGCCAGCAGCTTGTATCCTGCGGGACAGGGAAATTTTTATGGCTACACCTTC.

V gene TRBV6-4 combines with J gene TRBJ2-3; the D is unclear. Germline V gene data show CDR1 as MRHNA and CDR2 as SNTAGT. This CDR3 spans 12 amino acids. Trimming removed 4 bases at V and 4 bases at J, with 6 bases between. The CDR3 nucleotides read TGTGCCAGCAGTGGGACGTCAGATACGCAGTATTTT. It translates to CASSGTSDTQYF.

The V gene is TRBV7-7, the J gene TRBJ2-5, with 10 bases aligning to TRBD2. The CDR3 is 17 residues long. V dropped 2 bases and J dropped 5; count of bases not matched to a gene: 11. Germline V lookup: CDR1 SSHAT, CDR2 FNYEAQ (reference sequence). In nucleotides, the CDR3 is TGTGCCAGCAGCTTAAGGCCGGCTAGCGGGAGCGGGGAGACCCAGTACTTC. Its protein product is CASSLRPASGSGETQYF.

This clone was counted a single time. V is TRBV7-9 and J is TRBJ1-2; 7 bases map to TRBD1. The V gene's germline CDR1 is SEHNR and CDR2 FQNEAQ (reference sequence). The junction had 5 bases not matched to a gene; V was cut back by 5 bases and J by 2 bases. The CDR3 totals 14 residues. This chain's CDR3 is CASSTGQVNYGYTF. DNA for the CDR3: TGTGCCAGCAGCACTGGACAGGTCAACTATGGCTACACCTTC.

The rearrangement joins TRBV6-5 to TRBJ2-5, with TRBD1 identical over 8 bases. After removal of 5 bases from V and 4 bases from J, the junction contained 3 bases not matched to a gene. The CDR3 has 13 residues. Germline CDR1 and CDR2: MNHEY and SVGAGI. The CDR3 DNA follows: TGTGCCAGCAGTCCGACAGGGGTAGAGACCCAGTACTTC. This sequence encodes CASSPTGVETQYF.

This clone appeared once. The chain employs TRBV9 and TRBJ1-3, with D maybe TRBD1 (5 bases). CDR1 SGDLS and CDR2 YYNGEE come from the germline V gene. The V gene lost 4 bases and the J gene lost 4 bases, with 15 bases spanning the gap. The CDR3 length is 15 residues. The CDR3 sequence: CASSPRDARGNTIYF. CDR3 in DNA: TGTGCCAGCAGCCCACGGGACGCACGGGGAAACACCATATATTTT. The whole variable domain, filled in from reference TRBV9 and TRBJ1-3, reads DSGVTQTPKHLITATGQRVTLRCSPRSGDLSVYWYQQSLDQGLQFLIQYYNGEERAKGNILERFSAQQFPDLHSELNLSSLELGDSALYFCASSPRDARGNTIYFGEGSWLTVV.

The chain carries TRBV25-1 and TRBJ1-2; D call uncertain. CDR3 length: 12 residues. Germline CDR1 is MGHDK and CDR2 is SYGVNS. V was shortened by 3 bases and J by 7 bases, with 9 bases between the two germline ends. The CDR3 nucleotides are TGTGCCAGCAGTGAGCCGGTAGGTGGCTACACCTTC. Translated: CASSEPVGGYTF.

J is TRBJ2-7 and V is TRBV11-2; D remains unclear. The CDR3 loop spans 12 amino acids. V lost 5 bases and J 10 bases, leaving 15 bases between the germline ends. Germline-derived CDR1 and CDR2 are SGHAT and FQNNGV. The CDR3 region is CASSLEFAEQYF. CDR3 coding DNA: TGTGCCAGCAGCCTCGAGTTTGCAGAACAGTACTTC.

As for this clone: Different DNA sequences within this sample yield the same CDR3. V is TRBV25-1 and J is TRBJ2-7; D unresolved. The CDR3 contains 11 residues. Deletions cut 6 bases from V and 3 bases from J, with 6 bases between. CDR1 and CDR2 (germline): MGHDK, SYGVNS. Here the CDR3 reads CASSSLYEQYF. The CDR3 coding sequence is TGTGCCAGCAGCAGCCTCTACGAGCAGTACTTC.

The chain is built from TRBV27 and TRBJ2-2; no definite D call. The V gene lost 10 bases and the J gene lost 7 bases, with 13 bases spanning the gap. Germline V CDR1 and CDR2: MNHEY, SMNVEV (reference sequence). CDR3 length: 12 amino acids. The CDR3 reads CAKRPVIGELFF. The CDR3 nucleotides are TGTGCCAAGCGCCCAGTTATCGGGGAGCTGTTTTTT.

The gene calls are TRBV7-2 and TRBJ1-5, with D maybe TRBD1 (5 bases). The CDR3 is 15 amino acids. Germline V gene data show CDR1 as SGHTA and CDR2 as FQGNSA. Trimming cost V 1 base and J 1 base, with 8 bases left between them. CDR3: CASSLVWGSNQPQHF. The DNA of the CDR3 is TGTGCCAGCAGCTTAGTTTGGGGGAGCAATCAGCCCCAGCATTTT.

The chain combines TRBV9 with TRBJ2-2, with 7 bases aligning to TRBD2. Trimming at V came to 1 base and at J to 8 bases, leaving 11 bases not matched to a gene. The CDR3 is made up of 16 amino acids. CDR1 SGDLS and CDR2 YYNGEE come from the germline V gene. CDR3: CASSVNPSGLLGELFF. CDR3 DNA sequence: TGTGCCAGCAGCGTAAATCCTAGCGGTCTCTTAGGGGAGCTGTTTTTT.

The chain is built from TRBV18 and TRBJ2-7; D unclear. The CDR3 is 11 residues long. The germline V gene has CDR1 KGHSH and CDR2 LQKENI. Trimming took 4 bases from V and 7 from J, leaving 8 bases between them. The DNA for the CDR3 is TGTGCCAGCTCACGGGGTAGGGAGCAGTACTTC. Amino acid sequence: CASSRGREQYF.

In its sample, this clone was seen once. The gene calls are TRBV28 and TRBJ2-7; 12 nucleotides line up with TRBD2. The germline gives CDR1 MDHEN, CDR2 SYDVKM. The CDR3 sequence is 18 residues long. V lost 6 bases to trimming and J lost 0 bases; unmatched junction nucleotides: 12. The CDR3 spells CASSYGLAGSFSSYEQYF. The CDR3 bases are TGTGCCAGCAGCTATGGACTAGCGGGATCCTTCAGCTCCTACGAGCAGTACTTC.

The gene calls are TRBV29-1 and TRBJ2-7, with TRBD1 matching over 7 bases. The CDR3 covers 17 residues. Germline values: CDR1 SQVTM, CDR2 ANQGSEA. J lost 0 bases, V lost 0 bases, and 11 bases had no gene match. CDR3 loop: CSVEDLNRDSHSYEQYF. CDR3 sequence (DNA): TGCAGCGTTGAAGATCTCAACCGGGACAGCCACTCCTACGAGCAGTACTTC.

Note on this clone: This specimen includes other DNA sequences encoding the same CDR3. J is TRBJ2-1 and V is TRBV6-1, with D unclear. Germline V gene lookup returns CDR1 MNHNS and CDR2 SASEGT. This CDR3 has 11 residues. The germline V and J ends were trimmed by 6 bases and 5 bases, with 5 bases remaining between them. CDR3 DNA sequence: TGTGCCAGCAGGAGAGACAATGAGCAGTTCTTC. As protein: CASRRDNEQFF.

The rearrangement uses TRBV6-1 and TRBJ2-5; 7 bases are a match to TRBD2. Losses at the gene ends were 11 bases for V and 1 base for J; bases not matched to a gene: 10. The CDR3 runs to 14 residues. Germline V gene sequence: CDR1 MNHNS, CDR2 SASEGT. CDR3 in amino acids: CACLIASGQETQYF. In DNA form, the CDR3 reads TGTGCCTGCCTCATTGCTAGCGGCCAAGAGACCCAGTACTTC.

The V call is TRBV5-1, the J call TRBJ2-7; TRBD2 aligns across 7 bases. The CDR3 runs 14 residues. Germline V gives CDR1 SGHRS, CDR2 YFSETQ. The junction had 7 bases not matched to a gene; V was cut back by 1 base and J by 6 bases. CDR3 loop: CASSLWAGVVEQYF. CDR3 nucleotides: TGCGCCAGCAGCTTGTGGGCGGGAGTAGTCGAGCAGTACTTC.

Remarks on this clone: The same CDR3 can be traced to other DNA sequences in this sample. The V call is TRBV5-1, the J call TRBJ2-3, with D uncertain. This CDR3 is built from 14 residues. V was clipped by 4 bases and J by 0 bases, with 9 bases between them. CDR1 is SGHRS, CDR2 YFSETQ, per germline. DNA of the CDR3: TGCGCCAGCAGCCAAGGACCTAGCACAGATACGCAGTATTTT. This translates into CASSQGPSTDTQYF.

CDR3 sequence reads: CASSPWTSGVNADTQYF. As DNA, the CDR3 is TGCGCCAGCAGCCCCTGGACTAGCGGAGTCAATGCAGATACGCAGTATTTT. The J gene is TRBJ2-3, the V gene TRBV5-1; 10 bases fit TRBD2. In germline, CDR1 is SGHRS, CDR2 YFSETQ. The CDR3 is made up of 17 amino acids. The junction had 12 bases not matched to a gene; V was cut back by 4 bases and J by 4 bases.